This entry lists 8 T cell receptor beta chains sequenced from one sample in a study of blood T cell repertoires in COVID-19. Assay: immunoSEQ multiplex PCR; the TCRdb copy retains only in-frame clones and omits some. The sample has approximately 300,000 clones, around 84% seen once. Sequenced material: PBMCs or T cells enriched from blood (not recorded which). Receptors originate from a woman aged 18-35 years who had recovered from COVID-19.

The chain carries TRBV2 and TRBJ1-5; 7 positions match TRBD1. The V gene's germline CDR1 is SNHLY and CDR2 FYNNEI. The CDR3 is 15 residues long. V dropped 9 bases and J dropped 0; count of bases not matched to a gene: 8. DNA of the CDR3: TGTGCCAGTACTCTCAGGGGGATTAGCAATCAGCCCCAGCATTTT. It codes for CASTLRGISNQPQHF.

V gene TRBV11-2 combines with J gene TRBJ2-2, with 9 nucleotides matching TRBD1. The CDR3 extends over 17 amino acids. V was clipped by 6 bases and J by 5 bases; unmatched bases: 13. Germline assignment: CDR1 SGHAT and CDR2 FQNNGV. CDR3 DNA: TGTGCCAGCAGTCAAGTGACCGGGACAGGGAGGACCGGGGAGCTGTTTTTT. It translates to CASSQVTGTGRTGELFF.

The rearrangement links TRBV7-9 to TRBJ2-7, with 13 bases fitting TRBD2. Germline-derived CDR1 and CDR2 are SEHNR and FQNEAQ (reference sequence). This CDR3 has 14 amino acids. V was clipped by 5 bases and J by 12 bases; unmatched bases: 10. The CDR3 region is CASSRDWTSGSWYF. The DNA for the CDR3 is TGTGCCAGCAGCCGCGACTGGACTAGCGGGAGTTGGTACTTC.

The rearrangement uses TRBV3-1 (or the pseudogene TRBV3-2) and TRBJ2-2, with 9 bases aligning to TRBD2. J gave up 4 bases and V 4 bases, and 7 bases lay outside the gene matches. CDR3 length: 16 residues. Germline V gene lookup returns CDR1 LGHDT and CDR2 YNNKEL (reference sequence). The CDR3 nucleotides are TGTGCCAGCAGCCCTTTAGCGGGAGAAAGCACCGGGGAGCTGTTTTTT. Encoded protein: CASSPLAGESTGELFF.

The genes are TRBV18 and TRBJ1-5; D may be TRBD1 (6 bases). This CDR3 spans 17 amino acids. The ends were cut back, 5 bases at V and 0 bases at J, with 17 bases in the middle. Germline assignment: CDR1 KGHSH and CDR2 LQKENI. CDR3 residues: CASSSQKQGHSNQPQHF. The CDR3 DNA sequence: TGTGCCAGCTCATCACAAAAACAGGGTCATAGCAATCAGCCCCAGCATTTT.

CDR3 loop: CAMDRGTGELFF. The CDR3 DNA reads TGTGCCATGGACAGGGGTACCGGGGAGCTGTTTTTT. This chain links TRBV10-3 with TRBJ2-2, with 9 bases fitting TRBD1. The V gene end was trimmed by 9 bases and the J gene end by 5 bases; junction bases not matched to a gene: 1. The CDR3 runs 12 residues. CDR1 and CDR2 (germline): ENHRY, SYGVKD.

Comments on this clone: The conserved final phenylalanine or tryptophan is absent from the CDR3, which likely points to a read error. The limits of the CDR3 on the DNA are not certain, so only TCRdb's listed CDR3 is given. V gene TRBV6-7 combines with J gene TRBJ1-2; the D segment call TRBD1 is taken from the table without a DNA check. TRBV6-7 is assigned to the ORF class and has an uncertain function. The CDR3 sequence runs 9 residues, both termini included. The CDR3 sequence: CASSYSDSN.

The CDR3 nucleotides read TGTGCCAGCAGCTCGATCCAGGGATACTATGGCTACACCTTC. Its protein is CASSSIQGYYGYTF. This rearrangement joins TRBV3-1 (or the pseudogene TRBV3-2) to TRBJ1-2, with a weak D call TRBD1 (5 bases). This CDR3 has 14 amino acids. Germline lookup yields CDR1 LGHDT and CDR2 YNNKEL (reference sequence). V gave up 5 bases and J gave up 3 bases, with 13 bases separating them.